The rows below give T cell receptor beta chains drawn from one sample of a study of cytomegalovirus exposure and HLA in healthy donors. Using immunoSEQ multiplex PCR, the repertoire was profiled, and TCRdb retains in-frame clones only, with some absent. The sample contains 150,000 to 180,000 clones, around 80% of which appear only once. Sequenced: PBMCs. The source is a woman in her thirties or forties in good health and CMV-seronegative. CDR3s include the opening cysteine and the closing phenylalanine or tryptophan. A D gene is named only where the DNA matches it firmly. The size of a clone is reported for some rows only, either as once, few or many, or as a class for expanded clones.

clone_size,v_call,d_call,cdr3_aa
.,TRBV11-2,TRBD1,CASSLVPGQGYEQYF
.,TRBV5-1,.,CASRSTTGLGHPYEQYF
.,TRBV29-1,.,CSVEGVSGVDTEAFF
.,TRBV5-1,TRBD2,CASSLRDIAGVNEQFF
few,TRBV5-1,.,CASSLQGMNTEAFF
.,TRBV28,.,CASSIHSGPYNSPLHF
.,TRBV7-9,TRBD1,CASSPRGQGEAFF
.,TRBV27,TRBD2,CASSRGLAGGWRTYEQYF
.,TRBV5-1,TRBD2,CASSFGTGGEETQYF
.,TRBV27,TRBD1,CASSCRRIPDRGGNQPQHF
.,TRBV7-9,TRBD1,CASRPGQATYNEQFF
.,TRBV11-3,TRBD2,CASSPRTSGTNTDTQYF
.,TRBV6-1,.,CASTVGLNNEQFF
.,TRBV30,.,CAWSVTGGYTF
.,TRBV30,.,CALEAIQETQYF
.,TRBV2,TRBD2,CASSSQRGFQETQYF
few,TRBV23-1,.,CASSQSPGGTPTDTQYF
.,TRBV29-1,.,CSVEVGIREAFF
.,TRBV30,TRBD1,CAWSPRQGMGQYF
.,TRBV7-9,.,CASSLVGGGDTEAFF
.,TRBV25-1,.,CASTLGADTEAFF